The 7 T cell receptor beta chains reported below all come from one sample, sequenced in a study of Ad26.COV2.S vaccination and SARS-CoV-2 variants (dated by TCRdb to about 2021). Sample treatment or condition, as interpreted from the label and publication: 19 received Ad26.COV2.S at low or high dose, single or two shots; 5 received placebo; per-sample allocation not given. For vaccine and placebo recipients, repertoires were sequenced using samples collected on day 63 after the first injection. The library came from the immunoSEQ multiplex PCR assay. Here the immuneACCESS table is served through TCRdb, limited to in-frame sequences with V and J called. Missing clones are a known gap in these copies; in checked studies unresolved V genes cover under half, and the rest lacks a known reason. Recorded for this sample are about 680,000 clones; 70% to 90% of them occurred a single time. About 1.5% of the sample is in the top ten clones.

The material sequenced was peripheral blood, taken in a trial of Ad26.COV2.S vaccine versus placebo. The receptor set was obtained from a person aged 18-60 years who received the Ad26.COV2.S COVID-19 vaccine or a placebo.

This chain links TRBV12-3 or TRBV12-4 with TRBJ2-5; D gene uncertain. The V and J ends lost 10 bases and 2 bases respectively, with 14 bases between them. The CDR3 sequence is 13 residues long. The CDR3 DNA reads as TGTGCCACCAAAACGGGTCAACAAGAGACCCAGTACTTC. Amino acid sequence: CATKTGQQETQYF.

The rearrangement joins TRBV27 to TRBJ1-5; D is unclear. V shed 3 bases and J shed 6 bases, with 6 bases lying between them. The CDR3 contains 12 residues. Germline loops: CDR1 MNHEY, CDR2 SMNVEV (reference sequence). CDR3 sequence (DNA): TGTGCCAGCAGTTTCATCGGTCAGCCCCAGCATTTT. Translation gives CASSFIGQPQHF.

The chain recombines TRBV3-1 (or the pseudogene TRBV3-2) with TRBJ2-7; 9 bases fit TRBD2. Germline V gene data show CDR1 as LGHDT and CDR2 as YNNKEL (reference sequence). CDR3 size: 15 residues. V lost 0 bases and J lost 2; bases outside the gene matches: 2. The CDR3 coding sequence is TGTGCCAGCAGCCAAGAGACTAGCGGTCCCTACGAGCAGTACTTC. Protein product: CASSQETSGPYEQYF.

The J gene is TRBJ2-7, the V gene TRBV6-5; D is unclear. CDR1 is MNHEY and CDR2 is SVGAGI in the germline V gene. V was trimmed by 5 bases and J by 3 bases, leaving 14 bases between them. This CDR3 comprises 14 residues. The CDR3 DNA follows: TGTGCCAGCAGTAGGACGACTGGATTCTACGAGCAGTACTTC. Translating it yields CASSRTTGFYEQYF.

CDR3 DNA: TGTGCCAGCAGCCAGGGGGGGCCGGGGCAGCCCCAGCATTTT. It yields the protein CASSQGGPGQPQHF. The chain has TRBV3-1 (or the pseudogene TRBV3-2) and TRBJ1-5; maybe TRBD1 (6 bases). Germline CDR1 is LGHDT and CDR2 is YNNKEL (reference sequence). Trimming took 3 bases from V and 7 from J, leaving 13 bases between them. CDR3 size: 14 residues.

This clone was detected once. The chain uses TRBV5-4 and TRBJ2-3; 13 positions agree with TRBD2. This CDR3 is 16 amino acids long. The V gene's germline CDR1 is SGHNT and CDR2 YYREEE (reference sequence). With V trimmed by 4 bases and J by 4 bases, 6 bases remained unmatched. As DNA, the CDR3 is TGTGCCAGCAGCCTCGGACTAGCGGGGGTGGCAGATACGCAGTATTTT. Translating gives CASSLGLAGVADTQYF. The whole variable domain, remainder taken from reference TRBV5-4 and TRBJ2-3, is ETGVTQSPTHLIKTRGQQVTLRCSSQSGHNTVSWYQQALGQGPQFIFQYYREEENGRGNFPPRFSGLQFPNYSSELNVNALELDDSALYLCASSLGLAGVADTQYFGPGTRLTVL.

Concerning this clone itself: Its ends do not fully match the called genes, so a read error is possible. The rearrangement links TRBV6-5 to TRBJ2-1; perhaps TRBD1 as D (6 bases). Looked up from germline, CDR1 is MNHEY and CDR2 is SVGAGI. This CDR3 region has 15 residues. The CDR3 sequence: CATVPGHSFYNEQFF. The CDR3 DNA sequence: TGCGCAACTGTACCGGGACATTCCTTCTACAATGAGCAGTTCTTC.